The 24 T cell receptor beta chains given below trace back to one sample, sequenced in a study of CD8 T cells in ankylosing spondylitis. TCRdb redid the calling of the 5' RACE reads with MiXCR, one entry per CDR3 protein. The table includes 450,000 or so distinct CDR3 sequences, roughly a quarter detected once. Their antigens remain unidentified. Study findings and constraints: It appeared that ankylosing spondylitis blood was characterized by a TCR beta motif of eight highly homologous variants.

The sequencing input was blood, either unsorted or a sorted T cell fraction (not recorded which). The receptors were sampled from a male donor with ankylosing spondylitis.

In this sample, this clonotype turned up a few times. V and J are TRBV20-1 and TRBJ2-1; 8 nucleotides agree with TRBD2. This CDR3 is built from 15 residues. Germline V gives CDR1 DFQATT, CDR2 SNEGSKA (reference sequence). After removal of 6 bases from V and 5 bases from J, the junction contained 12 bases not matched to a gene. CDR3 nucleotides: TGCAGTGCACCCTCTCCCGGGACTAGTCACAATGAGCAGTTCTTC. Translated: CSAPSPGTSHNEQFF.

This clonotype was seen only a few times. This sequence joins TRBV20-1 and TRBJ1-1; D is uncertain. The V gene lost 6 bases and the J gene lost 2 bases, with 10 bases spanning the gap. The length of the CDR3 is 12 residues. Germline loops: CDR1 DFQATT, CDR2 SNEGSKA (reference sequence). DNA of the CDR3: TGCAGTGCCCTAGCGAGTAACACTGAAGCTTTCTTT. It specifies CSALASNTEAFF.

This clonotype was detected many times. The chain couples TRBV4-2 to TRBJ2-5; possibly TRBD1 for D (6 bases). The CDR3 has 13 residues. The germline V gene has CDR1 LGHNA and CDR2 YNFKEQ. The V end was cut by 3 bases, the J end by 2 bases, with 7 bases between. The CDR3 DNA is TGTGCCAGCAGCCAGGACAGTCAAGAGACCCAGTACTTC. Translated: CASSQDSQETQYF.

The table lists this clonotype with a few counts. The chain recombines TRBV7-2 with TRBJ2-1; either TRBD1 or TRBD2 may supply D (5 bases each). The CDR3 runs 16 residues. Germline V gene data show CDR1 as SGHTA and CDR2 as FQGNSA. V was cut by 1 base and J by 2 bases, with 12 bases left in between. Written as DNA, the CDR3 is TGTGCCAGCAGCTTAGAGTCAGGGACCACCTACAATGAGCAGTTCTTC. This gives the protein CASSLESGTTYNEQFF.

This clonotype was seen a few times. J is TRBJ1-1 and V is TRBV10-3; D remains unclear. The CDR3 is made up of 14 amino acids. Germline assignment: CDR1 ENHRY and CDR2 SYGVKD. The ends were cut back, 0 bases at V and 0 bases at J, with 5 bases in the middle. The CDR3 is CAISESILNTEAFF. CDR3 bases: TGTGCCATCAGTGAGTCGATATTGAACACTGAAGCTTTCTTT.

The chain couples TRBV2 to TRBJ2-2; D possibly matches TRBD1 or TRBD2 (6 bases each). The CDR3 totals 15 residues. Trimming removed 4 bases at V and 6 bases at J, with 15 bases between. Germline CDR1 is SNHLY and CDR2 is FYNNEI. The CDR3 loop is CASSASGARAGELFF. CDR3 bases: TGTGCCAGCAGTGCCTCGGGGGCAAGGGCCGGGGAGCTGTTTTTT.

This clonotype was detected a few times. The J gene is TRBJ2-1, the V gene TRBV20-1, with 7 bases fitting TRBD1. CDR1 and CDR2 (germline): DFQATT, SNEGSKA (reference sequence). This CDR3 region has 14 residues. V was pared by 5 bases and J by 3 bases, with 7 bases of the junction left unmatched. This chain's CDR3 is CSASDRVIYNEQFF. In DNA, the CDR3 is TGCAGTGCTTCCGACAGGGTGATCTACAATGAGCAGTTCTTC.

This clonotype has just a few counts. CDR3 nucleotides: TGTGCCAGCAGCTTTGGGCCCTTCCCTTACGAGCAGTACTTC. It translates to CASSFGPFPYEQYF. V is TRBV5-5 and J is TRBJ2-7; D not resolved. Trimming cost V 2 bases and J 4 bases, with 13 bases left between them. CDR1 SGHKS and CDR2 YYEKEE come from the germline V gene (reference sequence). The CDR3 is made up of 14 amino acids.

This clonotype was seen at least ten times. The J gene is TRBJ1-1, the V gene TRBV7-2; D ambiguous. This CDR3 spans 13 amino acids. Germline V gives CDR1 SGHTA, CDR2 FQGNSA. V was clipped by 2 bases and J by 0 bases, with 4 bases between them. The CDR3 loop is CASSLRMNTEAFF. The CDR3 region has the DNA TGTGCCAGCAGCTTACGGATGAACACTGAAGCTTTCTTT.

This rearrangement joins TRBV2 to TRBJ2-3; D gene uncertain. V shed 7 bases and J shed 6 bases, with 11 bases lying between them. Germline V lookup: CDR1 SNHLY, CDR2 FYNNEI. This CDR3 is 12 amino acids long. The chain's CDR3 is CASNLIADTQYF. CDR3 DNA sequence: TGTGCCAGCAATTTGATAGCTGATACGCAGTATTTT.

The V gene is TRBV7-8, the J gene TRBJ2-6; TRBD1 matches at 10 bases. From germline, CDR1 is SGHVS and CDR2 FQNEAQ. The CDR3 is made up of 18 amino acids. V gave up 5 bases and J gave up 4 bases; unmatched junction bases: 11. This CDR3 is CASSIIDRGPMGANVLTF. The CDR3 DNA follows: TGTGCCAGCAGCATCATCGACAGGGGGCCGATGGGGGCCAACGTCCTGACTTTC.

The CDR3 DNA sequence: TGTGCCAGCAGCCAAGGGAAGGGCTACGAGCAGTACGTC. This gives the protein CASSQGKGYEQYV. The chain couples TRBV3-1 to TRBJ2-7; D not resolved. Germline V CDR1 and CDR2: LGHDT, YNNKEL (reference sequence). The V end lost 1 base, the J end lost 3 bases, and 7 bases lay between the germline ends. The CDR3 runs 13 residues.

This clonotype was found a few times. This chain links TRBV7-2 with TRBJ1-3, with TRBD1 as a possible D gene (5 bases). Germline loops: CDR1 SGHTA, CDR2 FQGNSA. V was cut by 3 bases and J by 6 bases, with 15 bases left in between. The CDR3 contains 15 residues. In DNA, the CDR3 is TGTGCCAGCAGCTTGAGGCAGGGAGGGATAAACACCATATATTTT. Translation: CASSLRQGGINTIYF.

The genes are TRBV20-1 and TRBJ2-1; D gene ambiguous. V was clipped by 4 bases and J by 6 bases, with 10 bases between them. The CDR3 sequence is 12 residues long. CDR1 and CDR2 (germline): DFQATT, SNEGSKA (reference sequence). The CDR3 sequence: CSAILSGNEQFF. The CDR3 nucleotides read TGCAGTGCTATTCTTTCGGGCAATGAGCAGTTCTTC.

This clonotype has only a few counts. In nucleotides, the CDR3 is TGCAGTGCTAGTCTTCTTGCGACCTACGAGCAGTACTTC. Residues: CSASLLATYEQYF. The chain joins TRBV20-1 to TRBJ2-7, with D unresolved. Per the germline V gene, CDR1 is DFQATT and CDR2 is SNEGSKA (reference sequence). The CDR3 loop spans 13 amino acids. Trimming removed 3 bases at V and 2 bases at J, with 11 bases between.

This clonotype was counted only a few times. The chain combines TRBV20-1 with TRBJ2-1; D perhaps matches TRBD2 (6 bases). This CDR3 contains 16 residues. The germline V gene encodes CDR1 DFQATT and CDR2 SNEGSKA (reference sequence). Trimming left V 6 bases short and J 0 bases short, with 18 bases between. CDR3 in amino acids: CSAQSPPGSSYNEQFF. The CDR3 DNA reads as TGCAGTGCCCAATCCCCGCCCGGGAGCTCCTACAATGAGCAGTTCTTC.

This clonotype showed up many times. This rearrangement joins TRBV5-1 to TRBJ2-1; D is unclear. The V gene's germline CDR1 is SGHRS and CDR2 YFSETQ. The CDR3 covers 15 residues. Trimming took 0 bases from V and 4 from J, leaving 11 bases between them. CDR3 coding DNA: TGCGCCAGCAGCTTGGCCCAGAGCAGGTACAATGAGCAGTTCTTC. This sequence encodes CASSLAQSRYNEQFF.

CDR3 region: CASSLSETGGRTDTQYF. CDR3 in DNA: TGTGCCAGCAGCTTATCCGAGACAGGCGGAAGGACAGATACGCAGTATTTT. The V and J genes are TRBV7-9 and TRBJ2-3, with D possibly being TRBD1 (6 bases). Germline V gene data show CDR1 as SEHNR and CDR2 as FQNEAQ (reference sequence). CDR3 length: 17 amino acids. Trimming shortened V by 2 bases and J by 3 bases, and 18 bases separated the two germline ends.

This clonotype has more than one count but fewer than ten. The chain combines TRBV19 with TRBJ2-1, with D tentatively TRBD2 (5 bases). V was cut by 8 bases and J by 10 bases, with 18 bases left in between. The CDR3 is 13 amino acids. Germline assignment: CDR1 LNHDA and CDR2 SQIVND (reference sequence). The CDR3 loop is CASASGVQSEQFF. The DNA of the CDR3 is TGTGCCAGTGCCAGCGGAGTACAAAGCGAGCAGTTCTTC.

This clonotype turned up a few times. This CDR3 reads CASSQEASIPYEQYF. The CDR3 bases are TGTGCCAGCAGCCAAGAAGCTAGTATCCCATACGAGCAGTACTTC. The V call is TRBV4-2, the J call TRBJ2-7; D not resolved. Trimming shortened V by 0 bases and J by 4 bases, and 13 bases separated the two germline ends. The germline V gene encodes CDR1 LGHNA and CDR2 YNFKEQ. The CDR3 runs to 15 residues.

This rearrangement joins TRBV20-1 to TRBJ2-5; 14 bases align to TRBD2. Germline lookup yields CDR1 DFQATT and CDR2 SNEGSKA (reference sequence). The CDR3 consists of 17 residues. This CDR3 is CRAWTTSGRAYSETQYF. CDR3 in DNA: TGCAGGGCGTGGACGACTAGCGGGAGGGCCTATTCTGAGACCCAGTACTTC.

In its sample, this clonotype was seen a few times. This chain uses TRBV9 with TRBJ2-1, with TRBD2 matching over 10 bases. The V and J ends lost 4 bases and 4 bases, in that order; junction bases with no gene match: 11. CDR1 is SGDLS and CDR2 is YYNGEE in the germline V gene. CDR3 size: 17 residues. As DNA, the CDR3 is TGTGCCAGCAGCCCCCCCGGGACTAGCGTGTGGTACAATGAGCAGTTCTTC. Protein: CASSPPGTSVWYNEQFF. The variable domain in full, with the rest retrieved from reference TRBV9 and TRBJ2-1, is DSGVTQTPKHLITATGQRVTLRCSPRSGDLSVYWYQQSLDQGLQFLIQYYNGEERAKGNILERFSAQQFPDLHSELNLSSLELGDSALYFCASSPPGTSVWYNEQFFGPGTRLTVL.

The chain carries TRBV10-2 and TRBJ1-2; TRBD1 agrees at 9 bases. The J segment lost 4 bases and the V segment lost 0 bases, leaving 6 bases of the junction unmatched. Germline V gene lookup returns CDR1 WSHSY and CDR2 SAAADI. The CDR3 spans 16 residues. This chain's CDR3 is CASSESPGQGSYGYTF. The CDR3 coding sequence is TGCGCCAGCAGTGAGTCCCCGGGACAGGGCAGCTATGGCTACACCTTC.

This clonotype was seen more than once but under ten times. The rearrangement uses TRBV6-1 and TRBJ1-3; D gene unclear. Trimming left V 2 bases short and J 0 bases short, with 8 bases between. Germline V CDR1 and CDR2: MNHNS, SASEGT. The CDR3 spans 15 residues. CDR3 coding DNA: TGTGCCAGCAGTGAATCCACAGACTCTGGAAACACCATATATTTT. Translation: CASSESTDSGNTIYF.